One and the same sample provided the 25 T cell receptor beta chains below, sequenced in a study of blood T cell repertoires in COVID-19. Profiled with immunoSEQ multiplex PCR; TCRdb holds only in-frame clones, not every one. The table has about 45,000 clones, about 88% seen once; the top ten hold 6.2%. Source material: peripheral blood. The source of these receptors is a human donor in a cohort sampled during active COVID-19.

This clone was recorded once. The chain is built from TRBV6-2 or TRBV6-3 and TRBJ1-2, with 7 bases lining up with TRBD1. J gave up 3 bases and V 2 bases, and 6 bases lay outside the gene matches. The CDR3 is made up of 15 amino acids. Germline V CDR1 and CDR2: MNHEY, SVGEGT. The CDR3 protein is CASSYRDRRYYGYTF. DNA for the CDR3: TGTGCCAGCAGTTACCGGGACAGACGATACTATGGCTACACCTTC.

J is TRBJ2-7 and V is TRBV3-1 (or the pseudogene TRBV3-2); 9 nucleotides match TRBD1. Trimming removed 5 bases from V and 3 bases from J; junction bases left unmatched: 5. This CDR3 has 14 residues. Germline CDR1 and CDR2: LGHDT and YNNKEL (reference sequence). This CDR3 is CASSSGTGIYEQYF. CDR3 in DNA: TGTGCCAGCAGCTCCGGGACAGGGATCTACGAGCAGTACTTC.

The CDR3 is CAATPRTGSEKLFF. In DNA, the CDR3 is TGTGCCGCTACCCCAAGGACAGGGTCTGAAAAACTGTTTTTT. This sequence joins TRBV2 and TRBJ1-4, with 8 bases identical to TRBD1. Germline assignment: CDR1 SNHLY and CDR2 FYNNEI. V dropped 11 bases and J dropped 7; count of bases not matched to a gene: 12. The CDR3 runs 14 residues.

The J gene is TRBJ1-5, the V gene TRBV2; no firm D call. V was pared by 2 bases and J by 5 bases, with 10 bases between. The germline V gene has CDR1 SNHLY and CDR2 FYNNEI. The CDR3 has 14 amino acids. The CDR3 sequence is CASSETFADQPQHF. The CDR3 DNA is TGTGCCAGCAGTGAAACGTTCGCGGATCAGCCCCAGCATTTT.

The V gene is TRBV18, the J gene TRBJ1-1; D uncertain. The CDR3 consists of 14 residues. CDR1 KGHSH and CDR2 LQKENI come from the germline V gene. V lost 3 bases and J lost 6, with 14 bases in between. CDR3 DNA: TGTGCCAGCTCACCGCACCGAGATGCTTCTGAAGCTTTCTTT. This codes for CASSPHRDASEAFF.

This clone was seen a few times. The chain is built from TRBV7-2 and TRBJ2-7; a weak D match, TRBD1 (5 bases). V was trimmed by 2 bases and J by 0 bases, leaving 11 bases between them. The germline gives CDR1 SGHTA, CDR2 FQGNSA. There are 15 residues in the CDR3. CDR3 residues: CASSLRGTGSYEQYF. The CDR3, as DNA: TGTGCCAGCAGCTTAAGGGGAACGGGCTCCTACGAGCAGTACTTC.

The genes are TRBV5-1 and TRBJ2-3; D is undetermined. Germline V gene lookup returns CDR1 SGHRS and CDR2 YFSETQ. V was cut by 3 bases and J by 5 bases, with 13 bases left in between. The CDR3 is 14 amino acids. The CDR3 spells CASSSRVLGDTQYF. The CDR3 region has the DNA TGCGCCAGCAGCTCACGGGTCTTAGGAGATACGCAGTATTTT.

The genes are TRBV19 and TRBJ2-7; 9 bases align to TRBD1. J was trimmed by 2 bases and V by 5 bases; bases with no gene match: 7. CDR3 length: 15 amino acids. The germline CDR1 and CDR2 sequences are LNHDA and SQIVND (reference sequence). As DNA, the CDR3 is TGTGCCAGTAGTCTACGGACAGGGGACCCCTACGAGCAGTACTTC. Translating gives CASSLRTGDPYEQYF.

The chain has TRBV5-1 and TRBJ2-6; D might be TRBD1 (6 bases). The germline gives CDR1 SGHRS, CDR2 YFSETQ. CDR3 length equals 18 residues. V lost 3 bases, J lost 0 bases, and 16 bases lay in between. The CDR3 coding sequence is TGCGCCAGCAGCTACGGACAGCTCCTTCTCTCTGGGGCCAACGTCCTGACTTTC. Translated: CASSYGQLLLSGANVLTF.

This chain joins TRBV7-2 and TRBJ2-1, with D possibly being TRBD2 (5 bases). Deletions cut 3 bases from V and 2 bases from J, with 8 bases between. Germline CDR1 SGHTA, CDR2 FQGNSA. The CDR3 is 14 residues long. Here the CDR3 reads CASSFTGTYNEQFF. In nucleotides, the CDR3 is TGTGCCAGCAGCTTTACGGGGACCTACAATGAGCAGTTCTTC. The variable domain in full, completed from reference TRBV7-2 and TRBJ2-1, reads GAGVSQSPSNKVTEKGKDVELRCDPISGHTALYWYRQSLGQGLEFLIYFQGNSAPDKSGLPSDRFSAERTGGSVSTLTIQRTQQEDSAVYLCASSFTGTYNEQFFGPGTRLTVL.

V gene TRBV21-1 combines with J gene TRBJ2-5; TRBD2 is the table's D call and was not checked against the DNA. TRBV21-1 is a pseudogene segment. This CDR3 comprises 16 residues. The CDR3 DNA reads as TGTGCCAGCAGCAAGGACTTAGCGGGGCCCAGGGAGACCCAGTACTTC. Protein product: CASSKDLAGPRETQYF.

This clone was detected only once. This chain connects TRBV6-5 to TRBJ2-1; 13 bases match TRBD2. This CDR3 comprises 15 residues. The J segment lost 10 bases and the V segment lost 10 bases, leaving 13 bases of the junction unmatched. The germline V gene encodes CDR1 MNHEY and CDR2 SVGAGI. CDR3: CATGPGTSGVGEQFF. The CDR3 coding sequence is TGTGCCACCGGTCCCGGGACTAGCGGGGTCGGGGAGCAGTTCTTC.

The CDR3 bases are TGTGCCAGCAGCGGGATAGGCAATCAGCCCCAGCATTTT. It yields the protein CASSGIGNQPQHF. V usage is TRBV2 and J usage is TRBJ1-5; D unresolved. V was trimmed by 6 bases and J by 2 bases, leaving 8 bases between them. Germline CDR1 and CDR2: SNHLY and FYNNEI. CDR3 size: 13 residues.

V gene TRBV5-1 combines with J gene TRBJ2-1, with D possibly being TRBD2 (6 bases). The V end was cut by 3 bases, the J end by 1 base, with 11 bases between. The CDR3 spans 15 residues. CDR1 is SGHRS and CDR2 is YFSETQ in the germline V gene. CDR3 in amino acids: CASSSRGGSYNEQFF. CDR3 DNA: TGCGCCAGCAGCTCGAGGGGAGGATCCTACAATGAGCAGTTCTTC. Variable domain in full (rest from reference TRBV5-1 and TRBJ2-1): KAGVTQTPRYLIKTRGQQVTLSCSPISGHRSVSWYQQTPGQGLQFLFEYFSETQRNKGNFPGRFSGRQFSNSRSEMNVSTLELGDSALYLCASSSRGGSYNEQFFGPGTRLTVL.

Worth noting for this clone: An end of the junction does not agree with germline; a read error may underlie this. Other nucleotide sequences in the sample specify the same CDR3. J is TRBJ2-3 and V is TRBV6-4; 9 nucleotides align to TRBD2. The CDR3 sequence is 15 residues long. Per the germline V gene, CDR1 is MRHNA and CDR2 is SNTAGT. CDR3 nucleotides: TGTGCTAGCAGGCGGGGGGGTGCTAGCACAGATACGCAGTATTTT. Its protein product is CASRRGGASTDTQYF.

V and J are TRBV21-1 and TRBJ1-5; the table names TRBD1, a call not compared with the DNA. TRBV21-1 is a pseudogene locus. The CDR3 extends over 14 amino acids. The CDR3 here is CASSQTGINQPQHF. DNA of the CDR3: TGTGCCAGCAGCCAGACAGGGATTAATCAGCCCCAGCATTTT.

V is TRBV3-1 (or the pseudogene TRBV3-2) and J is TRBJ2-4; a possible D gene is TRBD1 (6 bases). V shed 0 bases and J shed 5 bases, with 14 bases lying between them. The CDR3 runs to 16 residues. Germline V gene lookup returns CDR1 LGHDT and CDR2 YNNKEL (reference sequence). CDR3: CASSQDPYRVENIQYF. The DNA for the CDR3 is TGTGCCAGCAGCCAAGATCCTTACAGGGTAGAAAACATTCAGTACTTC.

The chain has TRBV3-1 (or the pseudogene TRBV3-2) and TRBJ2-7; 10 bases agree with TRBD2. The CDR3 has 15 amino acids. Looked up from germline, CDR1 is LGHDT and CDR2 is YNNKEL (reference sequence). V was pared by 1 base and J by 6 bases, with 6 bases of the junction left unmatched. CDR3 DNA sequence: TGTGCCAGCAGCCAAGGGGCAGCGGGAGGGTCCGAGCAGTACTTC. This sequence encodes CASSQGAAGGSEQYF.

V usage is TRBV5-4 and J usage is TRBJ2-5; 7 bases are shared with TRBD2. Germline CDR1 SGHNT, CDR2 YYREEE (reference sequence). The CDR3 has 14 residues. The junction had 12 bases not matched to a gene; V was cut back by 4 bases and J by 9 bases. CDR3 sequence (DNA): TGTGCCAGCAGCACGACTAGCCCAGGGAGGGCCCAGTACTTC. Translated: CASSTTSPGRAQYF.

The V call is TRBV10-3, the J call TRBJ1-4; D is perhaps TRBD1 (6 bases). The CDR3 covers 17 residues. Germline V gives CDR1 ENHRY, CDR2 SYGVKD. Trimming shortened V by 6 bases and J by 0 bases, and 17 bases separated the two germline ends. DNA for the CDR3: TGTGCCATCAGCGGGCAAAATCAGGGGACAACTAATGAAAAACTGTTTTTT. Protein: CAISGQNQGTTNEKLFF.

The chain recombines TRBV4-1 with TRBJ1-4; D unclear. The CDR3 sequence is 13 residues long. With 4 bases removed from V and 8 bases from J, the gap between germline ends came to 11 bases. Germline V CDR1 and CDR2: MGHRA, YSYEKL. Written as DNA, the CDR3 is TGCGCCAGCAGCCGGATAATAGCAGAAAAACTGTTTTTT. This encodes CASSRIIAEKLFF.

The rearrangement links TRBV7-2 to TRBJ1-3; D perhaps matches TRBD1 (6 bases). This CDR3 has 15 amino acids. Germline CDR1 is SGHTA and CDR2 is FQGNSA. V shed 5 bases and J shed 2 bases, with 13 bases lying between them. CDR3 bases: TGTGCCAGCAGCGAGGACAGAGCCCCTGGAAACACCATATATTTT. Amino acid sequence: CASSEDRAPGNTIYF.

Concerning this clone itself: At one of its ends the junction is not consistent with the germline gene, which may arise from a read error. This chain connects TRBV6-2 or TRBV6-3 to TRBJ2-5, with 10 bases fitting TRBD2. Per germline, CDR1 MNHEY and CDR2 SVGEGT. The CDR3 extends over 15 amino acids. CDR3 nucleotide sequence: TGTGCCAGCAGCCCGCCTAGCGGGGGAACAGAGGCCCAGTACTTC. Its translation: CASSPPSGGTEAQYF.

This clone was seen just once. The gene calls are TRBV4-3 and TRBJ2-2; 8 nucleotides match TRBD2. The CDR3 contains 16 residues. After removal of 4 bases from V and 1 base from J, the junction contained 5 bases not matched to a gene. The V gene's germline CDR1 is LGHNA and CDR2 YSLEER. The CDR3 is CASSLRLAGNTGELFF. CDR3 DNA: TGCGCCAGCAGCCTACGGCTAGCGGGGAACACCGGGGAGCTGTTTTTT.

The chain links TRBV6-2 or TRBV6-3 to TRBJ2-1, with a possible D match to TRBD2 (6 bases). This CDR3 has 14 residues. Germline CDR1 reads MNHEY; CDR2 reads SVGEGT. The V end was cut by 2 bases, the J end by 8 bases, with 13 bases between. The CDR3: CASSYNQGLHEQFF. The CDR3 DNA is TGTGCCAGCAGTTACAACCAGGGACTCCATGAGCAGTTCTTC.